This entry lists 9 T cell receptor beta chains sequenced from one sample in a study of CD8 T cells in ankylosing spondylitis. Study-level results: Blood of patients with ankylosing spondylitis appeared to be characterized by a TCR beta motif of eight highly homologous variants.

TCRdb ran MiXCR on the 5' RACE reads and lists one entry per CDR3 protein. The profile shows a few hundred thousand distinct CDR3 sequences, about a sixth of them singletons. The antigens of these receptors remain unknown. The sequenced material came from blood, either unsorted or a sorted T cell fraction (not recorded which). These receptors all come from a male donor with ankylosing spondylitis.

This clonotype was seen a few times. This chain uses TRBV4-1 with TRBJ2-5; 7 bases are a match to TRBD2. This CDR3 has 13 residues. Germline CDR1 and CDR2: MGHRA and YSYEKL. J was trimmed by 5 bases and V by 3 bases; bases with no gene match: 3. The CDR3 sequence is CASSHGLEETQYF. The CDR3 DNA reads as TGCGCCAGCAGCCATGGACTAGAGGAGACCCAGTACTTC.

In its sample, this clonotype was seen many times. The rearrangement links TRBV4-3 to TRBJ2-7; no firm D call. Germline CDR1 and CDR2: LGHNA and YSLEER. The V end lost 0 bases, the J end lost 0 bases, and 6 bases lay between the germline ends. The CDR3 has 14 residues. CDR3: CASSQEMDSYEQYF. The DNA of the CDR3 is TGCGCCAGCAGCCAAGAAATGGACTCCTACGAGCAGTACTTC.

This clonotype was seen a few times. V usage is TRBV4-1 and J usage is TRBJ1-3, with 9 bases lining up with TRBD1. From germline, CDR1 is MGHRA and CDR2 YSYEKL. V shed 1 base and J 4 bases; nucleotides not matched to a gene: 11. This CDR3 has 18 amino acids. The CDR3 here is CASSQGGAGTGKGNTIYF. CDR3 nucleotide sequence: TGCGCCAGCAGCCAAGGGGGGGCAGGGACAGGGAAAGGAAACACCATATATTTT.

This clonotype was observed a handful of times. V gene TRBV2 combines with J gene TRBJ2-7; 9 nucleotides line up with TRBD1. The V gene end was trimmed by 4 bases and the J gene end by 3 bases; junction bases not matched to a gene: 7. CDR3 length: 15 amino acids. Germline V gives CDR1 SNHLY, CDR2 FYNNEI. CDR3 in amino acids: CASSGETGGLYEQYF. For the CDR3, the DNA is TGTGCCAGCAGTGGAGAGACAGGGGGGCTCTACGAGCAGTACTTC.

This clonotype showed up just a few times. This chain links TRBV5-1 with TRBJ2-7; no definite D call. Between the trimmed V and J ends, which lost 5 bases and 3 bases, there was a span of 15 bases. Germline V gene data show CDR1 as SGHRS and CDR2 as YFSETQ. The CDR3 extends over 14 amino acids. CDR3 residues: CASREFDIDYEQYF. The CDR3 DNA follows: TGCGCCAGCAGAGAATTCGACATCGACTACGAGCAGTACTTC.

This clonotype occurred a few times. The chain couples TRBV6-5 to TRBJ1-1; no clear D gene. Germline V gene data show CDR1 as MNHEY and CDR2 as SVGAGI. The CDR3 runs 12 residues. Trimming stripped 5 bases from V and 6 bases from J, with 10 bases between. In DNA, the CDR3 is TGTGCCAGCAGTGAGGGTACGGCTGAAGCTTTCTTT. Its protein is CASSEGTAEAFF.

This clonotype was seen repeatedly, ten times or more. This chain uses TRBV2 with TRBJ2-7, with D possibly TRBD2 on 5 matching bases. V lost 7 bases to trimming and J lost 7 bases, with 17 bases between them. CDR1 and CDR2 from the germline V gene are SNHLY and FYNNEI. This CDR3 has 13 residues. The CDR3 DNA reads TGTGCCAGCAACCCCCTAGCATTTGGAGAGCAGTACTTC. Encoded protein: CASNPLAFGEQYF.

Ten or more counts support this clonotype. The chain has TRBV27 and TRBJ1-2, with D possibly TRBD1 on 5 matching bases. Germline-derived CDR1 and CDR2 are MNHEY and SMNVEV (reference sequence). The CDR3 totals 16 residues. Trimming removed 6 bases at V and 8 bases at J, with 25 bases between. CDR3 in amino acids: CASSVSAGGESGGYTF. The CDR3 nucleotides are TGTGCCAGCAGCGTCTCGGCCGGGGGAGAATCGGGGGGCTACACCTTC.

This clonotype occurred a few times. V gene TRBV11-2 combines with J gene TRBJ2-5, with TRBD1 identical over 9 bases. Germline lookup yields CDR1 SGHAT and CDR2 FQNNGV. Germline trimming cut 6 bases from V and 5 bases from J; bases unmatched to any gene: 7. The CDR3 extends over 14 amino acids. CDR3 in DNA: TGTGCCAGCAGAAAATTTGGACAGGGGGAGACCCAGTACTTC. Translating it yields CASRKFGQGETQYF.